The T cell receptor (beta chain) described here comes from a study of liver allograft versus peripheral blood T cells. Study details: Liver transplant recipients had T cell receptor repertoires compared between transplanted liver and peripheral blood. Study-level findings and limits: A difference was reportedly observed between T cell receptor repertoires inside liver allografts and those in peripheral blood.

This clonotype is labeled as medium-sized (0.01 to 0.1%). What it recognizes is unknown. Each CDR3 protein gets one entry after TCRdb re-called the reads with MiXCR. The profile shows a few thousand distinct CDR3 sequences, roughly 19% of them singletons. V was cut by 1 base and J by 8 bases, with 26 bases left in between. CDR3 length: 18 residues. Germline CDR1 is LNHDA and CDR2 is SQIVND (reference sequence). The V gene is TRBV19, the J gene TRBJ1-2; D is uncertain. The receptor was isolated from a human patient who had a liver transplant. A share of the T cells may be of graft donor origin. Written as DNA, the CDR3 is TGTGCCAGTAGTATAGCACGTTTGAGGACCCCGCTTTCCCCCGGCTACACCTTC. The encoded protein is CASSIARLRTPLSPGYTF.